The sequence of this T cell receptor (beta chain) was determined in a study of T cell responses to AZD1222 COVID-19 vaccine. Trimming removed 10 bases from V and 2 bases from J, with 8 bases in between. The CDR3 runs 12 residues. General study results and limits: After two AZD1222 doses, spike-specific TCR breadth and depth rose versus day 0.

The table came from immunoSEQ multiplex PCR; TCRdb's copy has only in-frame clones and leaves some out. This table has 100,000 to 150,000 clones, about nine tenths appearing once. To note about this clone: Its specificity is not known.

Sequenced here: peripheral blood, sampled on day 0 of AZD1222 vaccination. This TCR was recovered from an adult in good health. The J gene is TRBJ1-4, the V gene TRBV12-3 or TRBV12-4, with D possibly TRBD1 on 5 matching bases. The CDR3 bases are TGTGCCACAAGGGGCACTAATGAAAAACTGTTTTTT. It specifies CATRGTNEKLFF.